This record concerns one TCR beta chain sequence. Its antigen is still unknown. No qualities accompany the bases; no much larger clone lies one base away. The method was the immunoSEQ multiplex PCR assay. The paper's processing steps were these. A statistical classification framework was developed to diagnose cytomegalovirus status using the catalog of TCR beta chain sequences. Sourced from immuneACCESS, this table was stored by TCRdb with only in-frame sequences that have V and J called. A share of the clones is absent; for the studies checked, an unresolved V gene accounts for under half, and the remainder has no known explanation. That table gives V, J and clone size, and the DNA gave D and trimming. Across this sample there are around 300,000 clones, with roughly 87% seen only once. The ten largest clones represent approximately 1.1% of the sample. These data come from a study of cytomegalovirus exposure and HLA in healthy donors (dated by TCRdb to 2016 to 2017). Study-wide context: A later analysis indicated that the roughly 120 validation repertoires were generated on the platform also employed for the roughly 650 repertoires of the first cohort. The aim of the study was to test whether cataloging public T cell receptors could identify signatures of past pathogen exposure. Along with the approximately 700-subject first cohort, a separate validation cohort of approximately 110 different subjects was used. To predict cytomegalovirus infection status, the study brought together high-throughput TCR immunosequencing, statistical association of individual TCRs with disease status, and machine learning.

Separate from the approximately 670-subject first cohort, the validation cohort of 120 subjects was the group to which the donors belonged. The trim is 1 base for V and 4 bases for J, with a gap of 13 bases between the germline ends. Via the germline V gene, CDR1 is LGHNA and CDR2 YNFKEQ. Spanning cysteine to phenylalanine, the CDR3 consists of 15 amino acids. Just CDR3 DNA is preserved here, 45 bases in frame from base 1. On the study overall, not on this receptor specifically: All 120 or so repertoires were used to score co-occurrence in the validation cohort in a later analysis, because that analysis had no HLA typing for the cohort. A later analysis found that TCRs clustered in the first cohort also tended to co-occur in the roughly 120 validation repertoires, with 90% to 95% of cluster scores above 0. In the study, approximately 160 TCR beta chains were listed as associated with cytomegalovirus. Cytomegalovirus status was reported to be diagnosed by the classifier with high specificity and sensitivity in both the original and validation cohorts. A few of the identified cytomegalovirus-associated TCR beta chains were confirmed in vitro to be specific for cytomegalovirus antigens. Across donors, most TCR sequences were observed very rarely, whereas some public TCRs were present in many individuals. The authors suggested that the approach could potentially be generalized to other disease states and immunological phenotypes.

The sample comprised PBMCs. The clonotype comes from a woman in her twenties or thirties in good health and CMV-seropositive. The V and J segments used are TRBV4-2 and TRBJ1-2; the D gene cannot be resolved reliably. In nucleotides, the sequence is TGTGCCAGCAGCCAAGCCGGAGGGTCAGCCTATGGCTACACCTTC. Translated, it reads CASSQAGGSAYGYTF.